The next 2 T cell receptor beta chains were all read from a single sample in a study of blood T cell repertoires in COVID-19. Clones were read by immunoSEQ multiplex PCR, and TCRdb kept only the in-frame ones, dropping some. The repertoire includes roughly 140,000 clones, roughly 81% of them detected once, and approximately 9.2% sits in the top ten. The sample comprised peripheral blood. The receptors originated from a human donor with acute or convalescent COVID-19. The donor label of this sample is uncertain.

The chain uses TRBV9 and TRBJ1-2, with TRBD1 identical over 7 bases. Losses at the gene ends were 4 bases for V and 6 bases for J; bases not matched to a gene: 12. CDR3 length equals 15 residues. Germline V gives CDR1 SGDLS, CDR2 YYNGEE. The CDR3 DNA sequence: TGTGCCAGCAGCCGGATAGGGACAGCCCCAGATGGCTACACCTTC. This encodes CASSRIGTAPDGYTF.

The genes are TRBV27 and TRBJ1-5; D uncertain. Germline values: CDR1 MNHEY, CDR2 SMNVEV (reference sequence). CDR3 size: 12 residues. The V end lost 3 bases, the J end lost 7 bases, and 7 bases lay between the germline ends. The DNA of the CDR3 is TGTGCCAGCAGTTTTCACGGGCAGCCCCAGCATTTT. Translation gives CASSFHGQPQHF.